Included here is one T cell receptor beta chain sequence, with context. J gave up 7 bases and V 6 bases, and 2 bases lay outside the gene matches. The CDR3 is 12 residues long. The authors produced TCR alpha and TCR beta cDNA libraries with sample barcodes and UMIs by 5'RACE using constant-segment primers. In TCRdb, the 5' RACE reads were re-called with MiXCR into one record per CDR3 protein. The data show roughly 500,000 distinct CDR3 sequences, just over 20% seen once. This entry comes from a study of T-cell memory formation after mild COVID-19. Sequenced sample: PBMCs or a T cell subset sorted from them (not recorded which). The sequence came from an adult woman who had mild COVID-19 (a few samples of this study predate the infection). Cell type and time point are not known. V gene TRBV12-3 or TRBV12-4 combines with J gene TRBJ1-2; the match to TRBD1 covers 10 bases. In DNA form, the CDR3 reads TGTGCCAGCAGCGGACAGGGGGTTGGCTACACCTTC. Translating it yields CASSGQGVGYTF.